This TCR beta chain was recorded in a study of blood T cell repertoires in COVID-19. Trimming removed 10 bases from V and 4 bases from J; junction bases left unmatched: 13. Germline CDR1 SNHLY, CDR2 FYNNEI. The CDR3 sequence is 15 residues long. The method was immunoSEQ multiplex PCR; TCRdb's version includes in-frame clones alone and lacks a portion of them. The sample carries about 480,000 clones, approximately 87% recorded once. V usage is TRBV2 and J usage is TRBJ2-1; 7 positions match TRBD2. The clonotype comes from a woman between 35 and 50 years old who had recovered from COVID-19. The source material was PBMCs or T cells enriched from blood (not recorded which). CDR3 coding DNA: TGTGCCACCAGGGCGGGAGCTGATAATTACAATGAGCAGTTCTTC. Amino acid sequence: CATRAGADNYNEQFF. Based on the CDR3 plus reference TRBV2 and TRBJ2-1, the full variable domain is EPEVTQTPSHQVTQMGQEVILRCVPISNHLYFYWYRQILGQKVEFLVSFYNNEISEKSEIFDDQFSVERPDGSNFTLKIRSTKLEDSAMYFCATRAGADNYNEQFFGPGTRLTVL.